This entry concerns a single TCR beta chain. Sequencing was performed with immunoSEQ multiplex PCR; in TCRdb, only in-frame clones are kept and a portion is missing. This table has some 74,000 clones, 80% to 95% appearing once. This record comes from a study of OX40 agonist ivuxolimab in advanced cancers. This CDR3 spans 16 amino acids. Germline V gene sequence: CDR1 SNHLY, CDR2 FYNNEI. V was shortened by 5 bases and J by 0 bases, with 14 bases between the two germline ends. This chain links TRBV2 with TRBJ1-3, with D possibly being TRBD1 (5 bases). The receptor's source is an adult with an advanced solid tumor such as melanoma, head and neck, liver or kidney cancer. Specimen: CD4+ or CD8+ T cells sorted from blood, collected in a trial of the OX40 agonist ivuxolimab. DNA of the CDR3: TGTGCCAGCAGTCCTTCGGGGCGAACCTCTGGAAACACCATATATTTT. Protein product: CASSPSGRTSGNTIYF.